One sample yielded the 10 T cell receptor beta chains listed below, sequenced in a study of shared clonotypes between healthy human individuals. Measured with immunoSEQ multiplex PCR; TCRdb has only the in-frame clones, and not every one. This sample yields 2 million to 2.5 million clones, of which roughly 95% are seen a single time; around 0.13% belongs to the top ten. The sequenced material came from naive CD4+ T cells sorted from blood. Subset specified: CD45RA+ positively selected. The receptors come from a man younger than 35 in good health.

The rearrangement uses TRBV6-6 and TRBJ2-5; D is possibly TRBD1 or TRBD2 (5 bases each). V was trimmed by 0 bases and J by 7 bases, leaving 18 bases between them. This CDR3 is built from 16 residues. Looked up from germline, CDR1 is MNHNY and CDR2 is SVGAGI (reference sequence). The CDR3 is CASSYSPGARKGTQYF. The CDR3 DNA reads TGTGCCAGCAGTTACTCTCCCGGGGCCCGCAAGGGGACCCAGTACTTC.

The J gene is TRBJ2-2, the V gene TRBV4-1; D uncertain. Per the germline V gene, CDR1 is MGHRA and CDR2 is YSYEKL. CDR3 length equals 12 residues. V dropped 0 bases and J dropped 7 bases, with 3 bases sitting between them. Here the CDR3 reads CASSQEIGELFF. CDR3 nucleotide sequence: TGCGCCAGCAGCCAAGAGATCGGGGAGCTGTTTTTT.

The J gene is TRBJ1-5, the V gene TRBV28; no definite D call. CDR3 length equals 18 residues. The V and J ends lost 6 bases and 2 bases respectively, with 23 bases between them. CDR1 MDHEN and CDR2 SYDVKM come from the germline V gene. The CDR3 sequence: CASRYTIADIRGNQPQHF. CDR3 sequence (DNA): TGTGCCAGCAGATACACAATCGCCGACATTCGGGGCAATCAGCCCCAGCATTTT.

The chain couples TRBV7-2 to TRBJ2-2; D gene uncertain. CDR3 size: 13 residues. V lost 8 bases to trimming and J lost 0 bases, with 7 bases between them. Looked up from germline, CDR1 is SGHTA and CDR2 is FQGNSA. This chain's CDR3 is CASVTPNTGELFF. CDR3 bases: TGTGCCAGCGTTACTCCGAACACCGGGGAGCTGTTTTTT.

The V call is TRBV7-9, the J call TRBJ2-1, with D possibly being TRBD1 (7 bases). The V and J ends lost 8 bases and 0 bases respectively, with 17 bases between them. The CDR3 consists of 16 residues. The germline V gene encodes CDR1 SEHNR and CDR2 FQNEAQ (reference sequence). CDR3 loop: CASGGPGQLSYNEQFF. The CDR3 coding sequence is TGTGCCAGCGGAGGGCCGGGACAGCTCTCCTACAATGAGCAGTTCTTC.

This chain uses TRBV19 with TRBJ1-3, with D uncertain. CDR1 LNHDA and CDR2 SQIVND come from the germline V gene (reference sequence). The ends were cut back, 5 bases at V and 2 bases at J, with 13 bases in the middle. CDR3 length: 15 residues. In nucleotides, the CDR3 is TGTGCCAGTAGTCCCGGTCGGGTCCCTGGAAACACCATATATTTT. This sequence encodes CASSPGRVPGNTIYF.

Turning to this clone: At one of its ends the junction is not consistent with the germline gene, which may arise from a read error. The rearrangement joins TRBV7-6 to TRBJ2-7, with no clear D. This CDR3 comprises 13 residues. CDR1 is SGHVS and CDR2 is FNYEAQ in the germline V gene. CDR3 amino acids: CASSLDHSQGKDF. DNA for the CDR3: TGTGCCAGCAGCTTAGATCACAGCCAAGGCAAGGACTTC.

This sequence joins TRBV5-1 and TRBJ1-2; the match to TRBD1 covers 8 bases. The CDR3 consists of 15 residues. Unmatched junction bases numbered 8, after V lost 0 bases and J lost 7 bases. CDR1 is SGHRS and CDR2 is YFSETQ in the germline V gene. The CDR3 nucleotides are TGCGCCAGCAGCTTGGACGCGACAGGGGCTGTTGGCTACACCTTC. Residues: CASSLDATGAVGYTF.

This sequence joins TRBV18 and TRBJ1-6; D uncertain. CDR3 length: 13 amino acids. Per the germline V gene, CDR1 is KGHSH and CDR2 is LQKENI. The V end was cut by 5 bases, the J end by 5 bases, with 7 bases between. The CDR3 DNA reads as TGTGCCAGCTCAGACAAGCATAATTCACCCCTCCACTTT. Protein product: CASSDKHNSPLHF.

The CDR3 DNA sequence: TGTGCCAGCAGCACCCGGAGGTTCGCGGGAGGGCCCGGCGGGGAGCTGTTTTTT. Protein: CASSTRRFAGGPGGELFF. The chain is built from TRBV11-3 and TRBJ2-2, with 9 bases aligning to TRBD2. With 5 bases clipped from V and 7 bases from J, the junction kept 17 bases outside the gene matches. Germline V gene lookup returns CDR1 SGHNT and CDR2 YENEEA. The CDR3 is 18 amino acids.